These 7 T cell receptor beta chains came from one sample sequenced in a study of CD8+ T cells in alopecia areata. Sequencing used cDNA as its template, made by extracting RNA and reverse transcribing it. Generated by immunoSEQ multiplex PCR, the TCRdb table keeps only in-frame clones and is missing some. The sample includes over 200,000 clones, approximately 61% of them seen just once. The input for sequencing was CD4+ T cells sorted from blood, taken at week 0. The receptors shown here come from a human donor with alopecia areata.

This clone was seen a handful of times. V gene TRBV30 combines with J gene TRBJ1-1, with D possibly being TRBD1 (6 bases). The CDR3 runs 15 residues. With 3 bases removed from V and 10 bases from J, the gap between germline ends came to 24 bases. Germline V lookup: CDR1 GTSNPN, CDR2 SVGIG (reference sequence). The CDR3 DNA is TGTGCCTGGAGATCGGTTGTAAACAGGGCCACCGCAGCTTTCTTT. This sequence encodes CAWRSVVNRATAAFF.

This clone was observed a few times. This chain connects TRBV29-1 to TRBJ2-7; 8 bases fit TRBD2. The V segment lost 7 bases and the J segment 4 bases; nucleotides outside the gene matches: 9. From germline, CDR1 is SQVTM and CDR2 ANQGSEA. This CDR3 has 13 residues. The CDR3 region has the DNA TGCAGCGCGATAATAGCGGGGACATACGAGCAGTACTTC. Translating gives CSAIIAGTYEQYF.

The rearrangement uses TRBV7-2 and TRBJ1-1; no clear D. Germline V gives CDR1 SGHTA, CDR2 FQGNSA. The CDR3 runs to 13 residues. With 5 bases removed from V and 2 bases from J, the gap between germline ends came to 9 bases. This CDR3 reads CASSKQRNTEAFF. CDR3 bases: TGTGCCAGCAGCAAACAAAGAAACACTGAAGCTTTCTTT.

CDR3 in amino acids: CASSPGDLPRETQYF. The CDR3 DNA is TGCGCCAGCAGCCCGGGGGACTTACCGCGGGAGACCCAGTACTTC. The V gene is TRBV5-1, the J gene TRBJ2-5; D is possibly TRBD2 (6 bases). V dropped 4 bases and J dropped 5 bases, with 18 bases sitting between them. The CDR3 length is 15 residues. The V gene's germline CDR1 is SGHRS and CDR2 YFSETQ.

The chain has TRBV6-5 and TRBJ2-2; 7 positions agree with TRBD1. The CDR3 has 16 amino acids. CDR1 and CDR2 from the germline V gene are MNHEY and SVGAGI. J lost 2 bases, V lost 3 bases, and 6 bases had no gene match. The CDR3 loop is CASSYRRDSNTGELFF. The CDR3 nucleotides are TGTGCCAGCAGTTATCGCCGGGACAGCAACACCGGGGAGCTGTTTTTT.

The CDR3 region is CASSEWVLGNTEAFF. Here the CDR3 DNA reads TGTGCCAGCAGTGAATGGGTTCTGGGGAACACTGAAGCTTTCTTT. The gene calls are TRBV25-1 and TRBJ1-1; the D is unclear. The V and J ends lost 1 base and 1 base respectively, with 10 bases between them. The length of the CDR3 is 15 residues. Germline CDR1 is MGHDK and CDR2 is SYGVNS.

The chain carries TRBV29-1 and TRBJ1-5, with D unclear. The CDR3 is made up of 14 amino acids. V was clipped by 4 bases and J by 0 bases, with 10 bases between them. Germline CDR1 and CDR2: SQVTM and ANQGSEA. CDR3 in amino acids: CSVGSGNSNQPQHF. CDR3 coding DNA: TGCAGCGTTGGATCAGGAAATAGCAATCAGCCCCAGCATTTT.